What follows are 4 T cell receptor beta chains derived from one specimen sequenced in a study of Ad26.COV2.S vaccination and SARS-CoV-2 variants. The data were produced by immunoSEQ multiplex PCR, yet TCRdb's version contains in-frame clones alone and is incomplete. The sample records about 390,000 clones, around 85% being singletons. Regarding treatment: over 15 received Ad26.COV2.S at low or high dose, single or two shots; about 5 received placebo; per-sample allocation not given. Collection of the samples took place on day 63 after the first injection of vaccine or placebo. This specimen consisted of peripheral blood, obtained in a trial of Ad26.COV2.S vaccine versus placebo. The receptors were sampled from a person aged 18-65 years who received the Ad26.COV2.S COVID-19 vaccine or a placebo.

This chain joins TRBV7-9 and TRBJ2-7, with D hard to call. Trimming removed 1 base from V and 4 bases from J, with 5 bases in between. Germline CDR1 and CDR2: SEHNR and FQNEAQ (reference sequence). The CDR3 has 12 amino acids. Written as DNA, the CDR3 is TGTGCCAGCAGCTTAGAGGCTTACGAGCAGTACTTC. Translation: CASSLEAYEQYF.

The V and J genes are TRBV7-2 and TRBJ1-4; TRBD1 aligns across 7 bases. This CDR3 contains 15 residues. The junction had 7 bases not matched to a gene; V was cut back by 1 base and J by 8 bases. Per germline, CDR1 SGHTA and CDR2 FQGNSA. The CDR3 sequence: CASSLVPGGREKLFF. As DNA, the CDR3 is TGTGCCAGCAGCTTAGTCCCAGGGGGACGAGAAAAACTGTTTTTT. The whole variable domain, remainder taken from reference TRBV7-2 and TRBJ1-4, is GAGVSQSPSNKVTEKGKDVELRCDPISGHTALYWYRQSLGQGLEFLIYFQGNSAPDKSGLPSDRFSAERTGGSVSTLTIQRTQQEDSAVYLCASSLVPGGREKLFFGSGTQLSVL.

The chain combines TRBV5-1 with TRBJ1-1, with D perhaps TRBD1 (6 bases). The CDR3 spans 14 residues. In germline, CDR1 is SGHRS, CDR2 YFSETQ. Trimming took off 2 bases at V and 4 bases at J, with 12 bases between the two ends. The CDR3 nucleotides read TGCGCCAGCAGCTTTGTGGACAGAGGCACTGAAGCTTTCTTT. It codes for CASSFVDRGTEAFF.

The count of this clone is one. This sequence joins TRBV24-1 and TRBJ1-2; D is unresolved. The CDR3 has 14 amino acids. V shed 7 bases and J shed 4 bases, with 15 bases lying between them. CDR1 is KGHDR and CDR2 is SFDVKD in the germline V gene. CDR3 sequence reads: CATSLKERVYGYTF. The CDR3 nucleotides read TGTGCCACCAGCCTCAAGGAGAGGGTCTATGGCTACACCTTC.